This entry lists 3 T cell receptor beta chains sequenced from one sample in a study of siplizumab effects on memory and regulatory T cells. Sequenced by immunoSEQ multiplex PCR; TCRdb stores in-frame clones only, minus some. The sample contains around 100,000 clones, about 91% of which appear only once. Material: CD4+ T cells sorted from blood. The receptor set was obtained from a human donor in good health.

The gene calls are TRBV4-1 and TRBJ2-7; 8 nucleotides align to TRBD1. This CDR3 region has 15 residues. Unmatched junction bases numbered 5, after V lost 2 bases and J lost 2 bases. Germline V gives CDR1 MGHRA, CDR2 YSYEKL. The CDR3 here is CASSQLTGGPYEQYF. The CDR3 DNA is TGCGCCAGCAGCCAACTTACAGGGGGGCCCTACGAGCAGTACTTC.

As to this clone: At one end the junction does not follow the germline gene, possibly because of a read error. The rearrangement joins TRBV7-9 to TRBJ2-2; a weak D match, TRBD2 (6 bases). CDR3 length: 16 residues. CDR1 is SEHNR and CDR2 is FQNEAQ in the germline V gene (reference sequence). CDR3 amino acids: CASSVAASPRDGELFF. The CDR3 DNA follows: TGTGCCAGCAGCGTAGCGGCTAGCCCGAGGGACGGGGAGCTGTTTTTT.

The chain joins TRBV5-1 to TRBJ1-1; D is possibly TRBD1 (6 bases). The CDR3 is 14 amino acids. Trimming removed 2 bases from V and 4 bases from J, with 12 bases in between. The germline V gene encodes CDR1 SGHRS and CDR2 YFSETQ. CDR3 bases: TGCGCCAGCAGCTTCTCACAGGGCGTCACTGAAGCTTTCTTT. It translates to CASSFSQGVTEAFF.